This record concerns one T cell receptor beta chain sequence. Which antigen it targets is not known. No base quality information exists; no much larger clone differs at one position. The CDR3 starts with the cysteine, ends with the phenylalanine, and has 13 residues. This entry keeps only the CDR3 DNA: 39 bases, framed from base 1. Trimming at the junction amounts to 3 bases on V and 3 bases on J, and the germline ends lie 8 bases apart. From a lookup of the germline V gene (reference sequence), CDR1 and CDR2 are SEHNR and FQNEAQ. What the time point label conveys for this sample: week 5, during vaccination. Each vaccine dose, consisting of 300 ug of a 20-mer mutant IDH1 peptide in Montanide, was administered subcutaneously with topical imiquimod. The donors had newly diagnosed IDH1-mutant astrocytomas of WHO grade 3 or 4 that showed loss of nuclear ATRX. The samples were drawn from NOA16, a multicentre, single-arm, open-label phase I trial in Germany that tested a mutant IDH1 peptide vaccine in humans for the first time. Genomic DNA for TCRB sequencing was isolated from EDTA blood with the DNeasy Blood and Tissue Kit.

Libraries were built with the immunoSEQ multiplex PCR assay. Rearranged TCR beta chain sequences were amplified with the hsTCRB Kit following the manufacturer's protocol. Sequencing of TCRB libraries was carried out on an Illumina MiSeq. The paper's data handling went like this. The proprietary platform of the kit vendor was used for demultiplexing, trimming and gene mapping. The clones in this table, taken by TCRdb from immuneACCESS, are in-frame only. Not every clone is retained; where verified, under half of the shortfall comes from an unresolved V gene, and the cause of the rest is unknown. V and J calls and clone size follow that table, whereas D and trimming were derived from the DNA. The sample has fewer than 100,000 clones on record, roughly 90% of them singletons. The ten largest account for about 0.6% of the sample. The data stem from a study of a mutant IDH1 vaccine in newly diagnosed glioma (dated by TCRdb to the early 2020s). Background for the entire study: Patients were given eight vaccinations, in weeks 1, 3, 5, 7, 11, 15, 19 and 23, which matched visits V03 through V10. Prior to enrollment, standard therapy consisting of radiotherapy alone, temozolomide alone, or radiochemotherapy with temozolomide had been administered to patients, with the combination being received by most patients. Vaccination started 4-6 weeks after radiotherapy alone, or was given together with temozolomide cycles in the groups whose treatment included chemotherapy. Six visits were used for peripheral blood collection: V03 (baseline), V05, V07, V10, V12 and V13. The roughly 30 treated patients were roughly 60% male and about 38% female, with a mean age of roughly 42 years. For exploratory analyses, longitudinal TCRB deep sequencing was carried out in 25 to 30 treated patients wherever samples were available.

The paper as a whole reports these results and caveats: According to the authors, sample limitations meant that analyses of patient blood samples could not be reproduced. Across multiple MHC alleles, vaccine-induced immune responses were seen in around 93% of patients. Pseudoprogression seemed to be unrelated to changes in the top peripheral T cell clonotypes found by TCRB sequencing. Selection of PBMC samples for TCRB deep sequencing was based on availability.

This receptor chain uses TRBV7-9 and TRBJ1-2; a tentative D call is TRBD1 (5 bases match). Specimen: PBMCs, collected from a glioma patient whose treatment included an IDH1 peptide vaccine. The receptor was derived from a woman between 50 and 59 years old with glioma. The sequenced DNA is TGTGCCAGCAGCTTGGGGCATGACTATGGCTACACCTTC. Its protein is CASSLGHDYGYTF.